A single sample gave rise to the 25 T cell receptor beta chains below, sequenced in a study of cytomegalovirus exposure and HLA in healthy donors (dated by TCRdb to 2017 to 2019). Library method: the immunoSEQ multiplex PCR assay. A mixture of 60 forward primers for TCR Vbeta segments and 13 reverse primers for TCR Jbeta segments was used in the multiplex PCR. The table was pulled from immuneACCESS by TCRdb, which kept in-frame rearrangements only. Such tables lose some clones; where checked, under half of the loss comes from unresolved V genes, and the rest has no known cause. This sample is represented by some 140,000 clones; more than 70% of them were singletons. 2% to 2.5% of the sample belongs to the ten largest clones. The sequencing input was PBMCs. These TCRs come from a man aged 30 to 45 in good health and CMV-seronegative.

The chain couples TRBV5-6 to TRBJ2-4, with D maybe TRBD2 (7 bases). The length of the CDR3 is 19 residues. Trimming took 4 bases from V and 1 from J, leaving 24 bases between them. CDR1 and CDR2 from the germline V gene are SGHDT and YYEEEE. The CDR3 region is CASSPMGGGLLGAKNIQYF. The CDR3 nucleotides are TGTGCCAGCAGCCCTATGGGAGGGGGGTTACTTGGGGCCAAAAACATTCAGTACTTC.

The CDR3 coding sequence is TGTGCCAGCAGTGAATCTTACTACGAGCAGTACTTC. Translated: CASSESYYEQYF. The chain uses TRBV6-1 and TRBJ2-7; unclear D gene. The CDR3 is 12 amino acids. Germline CDR1 is MNHNS and CDR2 is SASEGT. V was cut by 2 bases and J by 3 bases, with 5 bases left in between.

The CDR3 DNA follows: TGCAGCGTTCGATCGCCTGACAGGGGGGCCACAGATACGCAGTATTTT. This codes for CSVRSPDRGATDTQYF. The gene calls are TRBV29-1 and TRBJ2-3, with TRBD1 identical over 9 bases. CDR1 is SQVTM, CDR2 ANQGSEA, per germline. Trimming cost V 5 bases and J 2 bases; bases outside gene matches: 11. This CDR3 spans 16 amino acids.

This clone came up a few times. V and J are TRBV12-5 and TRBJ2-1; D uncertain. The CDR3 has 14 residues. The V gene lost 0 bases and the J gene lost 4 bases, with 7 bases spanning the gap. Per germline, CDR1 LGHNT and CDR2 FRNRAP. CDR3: CASGLVFNYNEQFF. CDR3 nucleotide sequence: TGTGCTAGTGGTTTGGTATTTAATTACAATGAGCAGTTCTTC.

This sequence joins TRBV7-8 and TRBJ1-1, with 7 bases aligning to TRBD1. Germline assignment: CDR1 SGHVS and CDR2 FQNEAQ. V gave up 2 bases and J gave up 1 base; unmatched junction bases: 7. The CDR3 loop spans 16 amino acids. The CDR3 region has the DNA TGTGCCAGCAGCTTACAGACAGGGTACACGAACACTGAAGCTTTCTTT. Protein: CASSLQTGYTNTEAFF.

CDR3 nucleotides: TGTGCCAGCAGCCTGGACCCACAGGGGGAGTACGAGCAGTACTTC. It yields the protein CASSLDPQGEYEQYF. The chain employs TRBV5-4 and TRBJ2-7, with 8 bases matching TRBD1. Germline lookup yields CDR1 SGHNT and CDR2 YYREEE (reference sequence). This CDR3 region has 15 residues. V shed 4 bases, J shed 4 bases, and the junction held 10 bases outside the gene matches.

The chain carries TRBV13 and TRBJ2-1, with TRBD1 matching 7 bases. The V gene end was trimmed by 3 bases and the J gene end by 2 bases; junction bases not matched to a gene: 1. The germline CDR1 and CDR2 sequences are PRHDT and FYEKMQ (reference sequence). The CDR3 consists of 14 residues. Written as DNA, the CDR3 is TGTGCCAGCAGCTTGGGACAGACCTACAATGAGCAGTTCTTC. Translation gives CASSLGQTYNEQFF.

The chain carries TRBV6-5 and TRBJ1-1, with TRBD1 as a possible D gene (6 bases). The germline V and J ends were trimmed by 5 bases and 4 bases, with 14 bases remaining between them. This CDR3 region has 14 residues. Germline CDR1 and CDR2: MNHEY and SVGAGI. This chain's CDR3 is CASSPQGLGTEAFF. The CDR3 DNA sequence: TGTGCCAGCAGTCCGCAGGGGTTGGGCACTGAAGCTTTCTTT.

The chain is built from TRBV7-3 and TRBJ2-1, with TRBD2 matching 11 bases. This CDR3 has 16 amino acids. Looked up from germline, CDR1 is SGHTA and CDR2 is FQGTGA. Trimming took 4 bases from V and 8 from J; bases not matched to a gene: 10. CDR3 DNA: TGTGCCAGCAGCTCAATAGCGGGAGGGCCTATCCATGAGCAGTTCTTC. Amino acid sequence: CASSSIAGGPIHEQFF.

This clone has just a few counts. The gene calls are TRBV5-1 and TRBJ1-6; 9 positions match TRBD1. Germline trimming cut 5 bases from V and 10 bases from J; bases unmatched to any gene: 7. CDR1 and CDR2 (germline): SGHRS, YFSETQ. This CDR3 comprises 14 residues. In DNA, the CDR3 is TGCGCCAGCAGAACAGGGGGCCGTGGGTCACCCCTCCACTTT. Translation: CASRTGGRGSPLHF. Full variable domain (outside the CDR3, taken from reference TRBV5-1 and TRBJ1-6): KAGVTQTPRYLIKTRGQQVTLSCSPISGHRSVSWYQQTPGQGLQFLFEYFSETQRNKGNFPGRFSGRQFSNSRSEMNVSTLELGDSALYLCASRTGGRGSPLHFGNGTRLTVT.

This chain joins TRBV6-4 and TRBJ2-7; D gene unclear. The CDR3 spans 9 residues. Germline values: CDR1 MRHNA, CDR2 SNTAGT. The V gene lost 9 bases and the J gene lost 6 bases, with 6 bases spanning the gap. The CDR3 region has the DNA TGTGCCAGAAAGCGCGAGCAGTACTTC. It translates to CARKREQYF.

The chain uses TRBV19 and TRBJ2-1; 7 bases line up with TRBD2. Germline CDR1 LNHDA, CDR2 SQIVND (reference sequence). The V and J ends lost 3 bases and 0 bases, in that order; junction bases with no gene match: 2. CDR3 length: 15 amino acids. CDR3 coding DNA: TGTGCCAGTAGTATGGGCGGGAGCTCCTACAATGAGCAGTTCTTC. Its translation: CASSMGGSSYNEQFF.

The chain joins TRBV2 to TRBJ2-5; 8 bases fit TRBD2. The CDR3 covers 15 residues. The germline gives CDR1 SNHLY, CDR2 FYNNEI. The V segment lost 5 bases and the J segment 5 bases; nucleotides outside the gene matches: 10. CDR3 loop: CASSKGVAGPETQYF. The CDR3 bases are TGTGCCAGCAGTAAAGGGGTAGCGGGACCCGAGACCCAGTACTTC.

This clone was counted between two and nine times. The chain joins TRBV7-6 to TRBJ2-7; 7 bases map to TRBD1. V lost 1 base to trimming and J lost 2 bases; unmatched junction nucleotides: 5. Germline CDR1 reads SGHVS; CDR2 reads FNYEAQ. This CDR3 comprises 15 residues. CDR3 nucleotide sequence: TGTGCCAGCAGCTTAGAACAGGGGCGAACCTACGAGCAGTACTTC. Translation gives CASSLEQGRTYEQYF.

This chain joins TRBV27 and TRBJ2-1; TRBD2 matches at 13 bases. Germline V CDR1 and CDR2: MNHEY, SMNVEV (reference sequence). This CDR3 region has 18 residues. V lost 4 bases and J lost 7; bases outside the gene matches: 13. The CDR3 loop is CASSYRTSGSDVRNEQFF. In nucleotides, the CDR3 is TGTGCCAGCAGTTACAGGACTAGCGGGAGCGATGTGCGGAATGAGCAGTTCTTC.

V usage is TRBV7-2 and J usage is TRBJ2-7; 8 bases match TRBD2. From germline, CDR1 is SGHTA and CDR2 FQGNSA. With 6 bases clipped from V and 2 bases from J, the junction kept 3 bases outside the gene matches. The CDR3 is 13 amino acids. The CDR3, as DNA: TGTGCCAGCAGGGCGGGAGGAGCCTACGAGCAGTACTTC. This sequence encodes CASRAGGAYEQYF.

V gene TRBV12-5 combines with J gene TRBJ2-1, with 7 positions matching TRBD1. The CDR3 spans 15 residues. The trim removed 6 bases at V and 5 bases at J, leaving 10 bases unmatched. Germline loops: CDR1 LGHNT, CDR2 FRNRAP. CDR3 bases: TGTGCTAGTGGCCGCCGGGACAGTGGACACAATGAGCAGTTCTTC. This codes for CASGRRDSGHNEQFF.

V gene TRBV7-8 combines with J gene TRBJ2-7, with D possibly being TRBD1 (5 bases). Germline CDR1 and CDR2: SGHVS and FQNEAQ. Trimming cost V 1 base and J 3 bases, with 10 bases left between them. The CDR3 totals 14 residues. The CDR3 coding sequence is TGTGCCAGCAGCTTAGAGGACATTCTCTACGAGCAGTACTTC. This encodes CASSLEDILYEQYF.

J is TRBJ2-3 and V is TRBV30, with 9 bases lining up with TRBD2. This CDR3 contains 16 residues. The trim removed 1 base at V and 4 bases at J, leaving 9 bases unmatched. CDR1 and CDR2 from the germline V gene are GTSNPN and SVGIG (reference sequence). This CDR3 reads CAWSGGGLALADTQYF. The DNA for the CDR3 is TGTGCCTGGAGTGGGGGGGGACTAGCCCTTGCAGATACGCAGTATTTT.

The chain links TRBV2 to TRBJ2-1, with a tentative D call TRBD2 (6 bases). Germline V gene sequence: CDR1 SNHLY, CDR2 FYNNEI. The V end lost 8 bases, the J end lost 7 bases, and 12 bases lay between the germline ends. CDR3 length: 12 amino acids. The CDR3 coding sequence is TGTGCCAGCGCACCCGGGGGAAATGAGCAGTTCTTC. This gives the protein CASAPGGNEQFF.

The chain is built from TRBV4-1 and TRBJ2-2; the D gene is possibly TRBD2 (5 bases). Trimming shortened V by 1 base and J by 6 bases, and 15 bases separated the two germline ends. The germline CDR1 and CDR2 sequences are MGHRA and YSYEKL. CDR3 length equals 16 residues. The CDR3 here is CASSQAPLGVPGELFF. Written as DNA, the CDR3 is TGCGCCAGCAGCCAAGCCCCCCTCGGGGTTCCCGGGGAGCTGTTTTTT.

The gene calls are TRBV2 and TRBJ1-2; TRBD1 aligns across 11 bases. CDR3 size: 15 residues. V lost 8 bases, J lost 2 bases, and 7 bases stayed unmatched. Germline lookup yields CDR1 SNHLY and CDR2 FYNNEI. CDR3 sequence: CASVPGDRGNYGYTF. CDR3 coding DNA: TGTGCCAGCGTGCCCGGGGACAGGGGGAACTATGGCTACACCTTC.

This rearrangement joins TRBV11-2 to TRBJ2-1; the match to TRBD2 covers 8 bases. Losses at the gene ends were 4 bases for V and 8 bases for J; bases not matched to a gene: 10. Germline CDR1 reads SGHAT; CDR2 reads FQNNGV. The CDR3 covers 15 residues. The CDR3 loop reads CASSSRLALSDEQFF. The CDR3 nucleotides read TGTGCCAGCAGCTCCCGACTAGCGCTGTCCGATGAGCAGTTCTTC.

The CDR3: CASSYGTSGIYEQYF. The CDR3 DNA reads as TGTGCCAGCAGTTACGGGACTAGCGGGATCTACGAGCAGTACTTC. The chain combines TRBV6-5 with TRBJ2-5; 13 bases fit TRBD2. The end of the DNA aligns better with TRBJ2-7, so the J call may be wrong. The CDR3 runs 15 residues. CDR1 and CDR2 from the germline V gene are MNHEY and SVGAGI.

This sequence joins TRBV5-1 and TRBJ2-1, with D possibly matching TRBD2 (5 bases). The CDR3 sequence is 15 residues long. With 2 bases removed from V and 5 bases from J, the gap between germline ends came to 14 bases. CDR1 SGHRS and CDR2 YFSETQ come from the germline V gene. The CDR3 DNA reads TGCGCCAGCAGCTTAACTCCCAGGACTGACAATGAGCAGTTCTTC. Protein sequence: CASSLTPRTDNEQFF.